The clone carrying this TCR beta chain was recorded a few times. These data come from a study of T-cell memory formation after mild COVID-19. TCRdb re-called the 5' RACE reads through MiXCR, storing one row per CDR3 protein. This table holds approximately 570,000 distinct CDR3 sequences, more than 15% found once. Sequenced sample: PBMCs or a T cell subset sorted from them (not recorded which). The origin of this receptor is an adult woman who had mild COVID-19 (a few samples of this study predate the infection). Cell type and time point are not known.

Here the CDR3 reads CASSPRIAGVYSYNEQFF. The CDR3 nucleotides read TGTGCCAGCTCACCTCGGATAGCGGGGGTTTACTCCTACAATGAGCAGTTCTTC. The chain links TRBV18 to TRBJ2-1; 9 nucleotides align to TRBD2. V shed 3 bases and J 0 bases; nucleotides not matched to a gene: 9. The CDR3 is 18 amino acids. Per the germline V gene, CDR1 is KGHSH and CDR2 is LQKENI.